These 26 T cell receptor beta chains originate from one sample sequenced in a study of blood T cell repertoires in COVID-19 (TCRdb year 2020). Libraries were built with the immunoSEQ multiplex PCR assay. TCRdb carries this immuneACCESS record with in-frame sequences only. Its versions omit some clonotypes, under half of them owing to an unresolved V gene in the studies checked, with the rest unexplained. The sample table contains about 140,000 clones; only one count was recorded for more than 75% of them. The ten top clones hold around 5% of the sample. The sequenced sample was peripheral blood. The receptors here all came from a human donor in a cohort sampled during active COVID-19.

The J gene is TRBJ1-6, the V gene TRBV30; 7 positions match TRBD1. Trimming removed 5 bases from V and 8 bases from J; junction bases left unmatched: 6. From germline, CDR1 is GTSNPN and CDR2 SVGIG (reference sequence). The CDR3 is 13 residues long. CDR3 bases: TGTGCCTGGTCGACAGGGATCGATTCACCCCTCCACTTT. As protein: CAWSTGIDSPLHF.

The rearrangement joins TRBV28 to TRBJ2-5; 7 nucleotides agree with TRBD2. This CDR3 has 15 residues. The V gene end was trimmed by 5 bases and the J gene end by 2 bases; junction bases not matched to a gene: 8. Germline-derived CDR1 and CDR2 are MDHEN and SYDVKM. The CDR3 DNA follows: TGTGCCAGCAGTCTGGGGGGGAGCGGTCAAGAGACCCAGTACTTC. Protein sequence: CASSLGGSGQETQYF.

This sequence joins TRBV6-5 and TRBJ2-7; a possible D gene is TRBD1 (6 bases). The V gene's germline CDR1 is MNHEY and CDR2 SVGAGI. The CDR3 length is 13 residues. V lost 5 bases and J lost 3, with 11 bases in between. In nucleotides, the CDR3 is TGTGCCAGCAGTACTTCACAGGGCTACGAGCAGTACTTC. This codes for CASSTSQGYEQYF.

J is TRBJ2-7 and V is TRBV6-5, with 13 bases matching TRBD2. Trimming took 4 bases from V and 7 from J; bases not matched to a gene: 7. This CDR3 has 15 residues. CDR1 MNHEY and CDR2 SVGAGI come from the germline V gene. For the CDR3, the DNA is TGTGCCAGCAGTTTAGAACCGGGACTAGCGGGGGAGCAGTACTTC. It encodes CASSLEPGLAGEQYF.

The genes are TRBV19 and TRBJ2-3; D is perhaps TRBD2 (6 bases). V was shortened by 1 base and J by 0 bases, with 11 bases between the two germline ends. CDR1 is LNHDA, CDR2 SQIVND, per germline (reference sequence). CDR3 length equals 16 residues. In nucleotides, the CDR3 is TGTGCCAGTAGTATAGTCGCGGGGTTTAGCACAGATACGCAGTATTTT. It specifies CASSIVAGFSTDTQYF.

This chain uses TRBV4-1 with TRBJ1-1; tentative D call: TRBD1 (6 bases). CDR3 size: 15 residues. The V gene's germline CDR1 is MGHRA and CDR2 YSYEKL. V was shortened by 4 bases and J by 0 bases, with 12 bases between the two germline ends. CDR3 nucleotides: TGCGCCAGCAGCCCCCAACAGGGATTGAACACTGAAGCTTTCTTT. Its protein is CASSPQQGLNTEAFF.

The rearrangement links TRBV5-4 to TRBJ2-7; 7 bases agree with TRBD1. The CDR3 totals 15 residues. The germline V gene has CDR1 SGHNT and CDR2 YYREEE (reference sequence). Losses at the gene ends were 0 bases for V and 7 bases for J; bases not matched to a gene: 10. The CDR3 DNA is TGTGCCAGCAGCTTGGAGTCGAACAGGGGCGATGAGCAGTACTTC. It codes for CASSLESNRGDEQYF.

This clone appeared once. The V call is TRBV28, the J call TRBJ2-7, with D possibly being TRBD1 (5 bases). Trimming pared 3 bases from V and 6 bases from J, leaving 9 bases between. This CDR3 comprises 12 residues. Germline values: CDR1 MDHEN, CDR2 SYDVKM. The CDR3 loop reads CASSFVGAEQYF. The DNA of the CDR3 is TGTGCCAGCAGTTTCGTAGGGGCCGAGCAGTACTTC. Drawing the rest from reference TRBV28 and TRBJ2-7, the complete variable domain is DVKVTQSSRYLVKRTGEKVFLECVQDMDHENMFWYRQDPGLGLRLIYFSYDVKMKEKGDIPEGYSVSREKKERFSLILESASTNQTSMYLCASSFVGAEQYFGPGTRLTVT.

This sequence joins TRBV10-3 and TRBJ2-3; 12 bases align to TRBD1. V lost 6 bases to trimming and J lost 3 bases; unmatched junction nucleotides: 4. Germline CDR1 and CDR2: ENHRY and SYGVKD. This CDR3 is built from 15 residues. Here the CDR3 reads CAIRGTGGVTDTQYF. CDR3 nucleotides: TGTGCCATCAGGGGGACAGGGGGCGTGACAGATACGCAGTATTTT.

The CDR3 DNA reads as TGTGCCTCGGAGCGGGGGGGCCTAGATACGCAGTATTTT. It specifies CASERGGLDTQYF. The chain carries TRBV30 and TRBJ2-3, with 10 bases lining up with TRBD2. Germline CDR1 is GTSNPN and CDR2 is SVGIG (reference sequence). The trim removed 7 bases at V and 5 bases at J, leaving 6 bases unmatched. There are 13 residues in the CDR3.

The chain recombines TRBV10-3 with TRBJ2-3, with 8 bases lining up with TRBD2. The V and J ends lost 6 bases and 0 bases, in that order; junction bases with no gene match: 5. The CDR3 sequence is 15 residues long. Per the germline V gene, CDR1 is ENHRY and CDR2 is SYGVKD. This chain's CDR3 is CAISLSGGSTDTQYF. CDR3 in DNA: TGTGCCATCAGCCTGAGCGGGGGAAGCACAGATACGCAGTATTTT.

This sequence joins TRBV25-1 and TRBJ2-2; D possibly corresponds to TRBD2 (6 bases). The CDR3 runs to 15 residues. Germline V gene data show CDR1 as MGHDK and CDR2 as SYGVNS. V lost 2 bases, J lost 6 bases, and 13 bases lay in between. The CDR3 sequence is CASSEGGLQAGELFF. CDR3 bases: TGTGCCAGCAGTGAAGGGGGACTGCAAGCCGGGGAGCTGTTTTTT. Filled out from reference TRBV25-1 and TRBJ2-2, the complete variable domain reads EADIYQTPRYLVIGTGKKITLECSQTMGHDKMYWYQQDPGMELHLIHYSYGVNSTEKGDLSSESTVSRIRTEHFPLTLESARPSHTSQYLCASSEGGLQAGELFFGEGSRLTVL.

J is TRBJ1-1 and V is TRBV13; D is possibly TRBD1 (6 bases). The V gene's germline CDR1 is PRHDT and CDR2 FYEKMQ (reference sequence). The ends were cut back, 3 bases at V and 1 base at J, with 12 bases in the middle. The CDR3 has 15 amino acids. The CDR3 is CASSFTGTRNTEAFF. The CDR3 DNA sequence: TGTGCCAGCAGCTTCACCGGGACACGGAACACTGAAGCTTTCTTT.

CDR3 nucleotides: TGTGCCAGCATGCTAACAGGGTGGGATACGCAGTATTTT. This encodes CASMLTGWDTQYF. This chain uses TRBV6-5 with TRBJ2-3, with D perhaps TRBD1 (6 bases). Germline V gives CDR1 MNHEY, CDR2 SVGAGI. This CDR3 region has 13 residues. V lost 7 bases and J lost 6, with 14 bases in between.

This clone was picked up one time. V and J are TRBV3-1 (or the pseudogene TRBV3-2) and TRBJ2-2, with a possible D match to TRBD2 (6 bases). This CDR3 has 15 residues. Trimming removed 7 bases from V and 6 bases from J, with 18 bases in between. Germline V CDR1 and CDR2: LGHDT, YNNKEL (reference sequence). The CDR3 loop reads CASNPGLAPSGELFF. The DNA of the CDR3 is TGTGCCAGCAACCCGGGACTCGCGCCTTCCGGGGAGCTGTTTTTT.

The chain combines TRBV6-5 with TRBJ2-1; D is unresolved. This CDR3 has 15 residues. V lost 2 bases and J lost 6, with 14 bases in between. CDR1 is MNHEY and CDR2 is SVGAGI in the germline V gene. CDR3 region: CASSYPAGRTNEQFF. Here the CDR3 DNA reads TGTGCCAGCAGTTACCCGGCAGGTCGCACCAATGAGCAGTTCTTC.

V is TRBV2 and J is TRBJ1-5, with TRBD1 as a possible D gene (5 bases). Germline CDR1 and CDR2: SNHLY and FYNNEI. The CDR3 is 15 amino acids. Trimming cost V 6 bases and J 6 bases, with 18 bases left between them. The CDR3 is CASSQEGGAFQPQHF. As DNA, the CDR3 is TGTGCCAGCAGCCAGGAGGGTGGGGCCTTTCAGCCCCAGCATTTT.

This clone was seen once. The rearrangement joins TRBV7-9 to TRBJ1-6, with D possibly TRBD1 on 5 matching bases. Germline lookup yields CDR1 SEHNR and CDR2 FQNEAQ (reference sequence). Trimming removed 3 bases from V and 7 bases from J, with 7 bases in between. This CDR3 region has 13 residues. CDR3: CASSFRGNSPLHF. CDR3 coding DNA: TGTGCCAGCAGCTTTCGGGGGAATTCACCCCTCCACTTT.

The rearrangement uses TRBV2 and TRBJ2-5; the match to TRBD2 covers 8 bases. This CDR3 spans 16 amino acids. V shed 3 bases, J shed 5 bases, and the junction held 11 bases outside the gene matches. The germline gives CDR1 SNHLY, CDR2 FYNNEI. CDR3 region: CASSETRGGGWETQYF. The DNA of the CDR3 is TGTGCCAGCAGTGAGACCCGGGGGGGAGGATGGGAGACCCAGTACTTC.

The chain couples TRBV19 to TRBJ2-1; no clear D gene. The V end was cut by 6 bases, the J end by 2 bases, with 11 bases between. CDR1 is LNHDA, CDR2 SQIVND, per germline (reference sequence). The CDR3 spans 14 residues. As DNA, the CDR3 is TGTGCCAGTAGCGTAGCACCCACCTACAATGAGCAGTTCTTC. Residues: CASSVAPTYNEQFF.

In its sample, this clone was seen once. This could be a read error, since a much larger clone is one nucleotide away. Other DNA sequences in this sample translate to the same CDR3. The chain uses TRBV7-9 and TRBJ2-2; D perhaps matches TRBD1 (5 bases). Per germline, CDR1 SEHNR and CDR2 FQNEAQ (reference sequence). This CDR3 spans 15 amino acids. The germline V and J ends were trimmed by 1 base and 2 bases, with 8 bases remaining between them. CDR3 loop: CASSLGQGNTGELFF. The CDR3 bases are TGTGCCAGCAGCTTAGGCCAGGGAAACACCGGGGAGCTGTTTTTT. The full variable domain, its missing parts supplied by reference TRBV7-9 and TRBJ2-2, is DTGVSQNPRHKITKRGQNVTFRCDPISEHNRLYWYRQTLGQGPEFLTYFQNEAQLEKSRLLSDRFSAERPKGSFSTLEIQRTEQGDSAMYLCASSLGQGNTGELFFGEGSRLTVL.

V gene TRBV18 combines with J gene TRBJ2-3; TRBD1 is a possible D gene (5 bases). Germline values: CDR1 KGHSH, CDR2 LQKENI. This CDR3 has 15 residues. Trimming removed 0 bases at V and 4 bases at J, with 11 bases between. The CDR3 bases are TGTGCCAGCTCACCACCGGAAGGGGCCGCAGATACGCAGTATTTT. It translates to CASSPPEGAADTQYF.

The rearrangement links TRBV6-2 or TRBV6-3 to TRBJ1-1, with 8 bases that match TRBD1. After removal of 2 bases from V and 7 bases from J, the junction contained 6 bases not matched to a gene. The CDR3 spans 14 residues. Germline V gene sequence: CDR1 MNHEY, CDR2 SVGEGT. The CDR3 here is CASSYGQGSSEAFF. The CDR3 DNA is TGTGCCAGCAGTTACGGACAGGGAAGTAGTGAAGCTTTCTTT.

V is TRBV7-3 and J is TRBJ2-7; 15 positions match TRBD2. CDR1 SGHTA and CDR2 FQGTGA come from the germline V gene. The CDR3 loop spans 18 amino acids. With 5 bases clipped from V and 5 bases from J, the junction kept 13 bases outside the gene matches. In DNA, the CDR3 is TGTGCCAGCAGCCCCCGGACTAGCGGGGGGGCTGTGGGAGACGAGCAGTACTTC. This encodes CASSPRTSGGAVGDEQYF. Variable domain in full (rest from reference TRBV7-3 and TRBJ2-7): GAGVSQTPSNKVTEKGKYVELRCDPISGHTALYWYRQSLGQGPEFLIYFQGTGAADDSGLPNDRFFAVRPEGSVSTLKIQRTERGDSAVYLCASSPRTSGGAVGDEQYFGPGTRLTVT.

This chain uses TRBV11-1 with TRBJ2-2; 10 bases agree with TRBD2. The V and J ends lost 2 bases and 5 bases, in that order; junction bases with no gene match: 2. The CDR3 contains 15 residues. Germline CDR1 is SGHAT and CDR2 is FQDESV (reference sequence). The CDR3: CASSLQRGGTGELFF. CDR3 nucleotide sequence: TGTGCCAGCAGCTTACAGCGGGGGGGAACCGGGGAGCTGTTTTTT.

This sequence joins TRBV27 and TRBJ2-1; TRBD2 matches 9 bases. This CDR3 is 22 amino acids long. V gave up 5 bases and J gave up 4 bases; unmatched junction bases: 27. Germline V gives CDR1 MNHEY, CDR2 SMNVEV (reference sequence). The CDR3 DNA sequence: TGTGCCAGCAGTCCCTACCCCCCCCTGCGGGAGGGGGGAGTGGGCCGATACAATGAGCAGTTCTTC. Its protein product is CASSPYPPLREGGVGRYNEQFF.